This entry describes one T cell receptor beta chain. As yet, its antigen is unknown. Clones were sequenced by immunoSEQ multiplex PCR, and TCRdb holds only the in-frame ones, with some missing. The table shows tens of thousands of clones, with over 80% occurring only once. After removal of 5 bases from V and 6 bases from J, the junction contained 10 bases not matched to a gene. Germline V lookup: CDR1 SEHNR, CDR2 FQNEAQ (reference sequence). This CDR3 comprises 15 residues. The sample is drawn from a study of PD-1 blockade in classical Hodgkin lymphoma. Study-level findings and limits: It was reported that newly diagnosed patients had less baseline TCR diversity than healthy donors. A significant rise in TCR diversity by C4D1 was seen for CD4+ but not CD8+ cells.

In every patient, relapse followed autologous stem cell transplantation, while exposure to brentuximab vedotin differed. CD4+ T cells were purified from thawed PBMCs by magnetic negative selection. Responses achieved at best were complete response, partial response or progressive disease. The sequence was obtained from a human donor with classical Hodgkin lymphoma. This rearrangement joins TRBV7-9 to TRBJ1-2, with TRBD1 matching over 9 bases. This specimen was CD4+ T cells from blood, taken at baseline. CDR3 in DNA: TGTGCCAGCAGCCAAGTAGGGACAGGGACCGATGGCTACACCTTC. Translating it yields CASSQVGTGTDGYTF.